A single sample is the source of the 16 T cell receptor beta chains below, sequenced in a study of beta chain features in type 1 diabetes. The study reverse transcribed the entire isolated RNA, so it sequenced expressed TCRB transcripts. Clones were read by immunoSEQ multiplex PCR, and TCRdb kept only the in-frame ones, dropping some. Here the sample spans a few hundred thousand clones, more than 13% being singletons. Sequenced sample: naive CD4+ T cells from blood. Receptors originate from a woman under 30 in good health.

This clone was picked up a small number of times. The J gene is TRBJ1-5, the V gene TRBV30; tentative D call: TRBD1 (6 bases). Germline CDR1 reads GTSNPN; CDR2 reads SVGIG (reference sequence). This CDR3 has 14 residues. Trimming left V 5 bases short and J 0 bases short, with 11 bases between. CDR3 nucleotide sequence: TGTGCCTGGCAACAGGGAAATAGCAATCAGCCCCAGCATTTT. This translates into CAWQQGNSNQPQHF.

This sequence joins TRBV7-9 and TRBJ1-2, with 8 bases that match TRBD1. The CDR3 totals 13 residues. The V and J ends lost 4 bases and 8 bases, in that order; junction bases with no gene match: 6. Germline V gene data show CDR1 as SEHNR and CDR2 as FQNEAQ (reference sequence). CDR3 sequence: CASSSTGGLGYTF. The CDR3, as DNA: TGTGCCAGCAGCTCAACAGGGGGTTTGGGCTACACCTTC.

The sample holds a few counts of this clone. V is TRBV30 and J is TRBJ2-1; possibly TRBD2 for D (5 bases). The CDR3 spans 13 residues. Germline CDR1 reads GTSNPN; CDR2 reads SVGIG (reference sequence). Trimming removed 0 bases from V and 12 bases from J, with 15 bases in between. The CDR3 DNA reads TGTGCCTGGAGTGTACGGGAAGGGAGTGCGCAGTTCTTC. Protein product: CAWSVREGSAQFF.

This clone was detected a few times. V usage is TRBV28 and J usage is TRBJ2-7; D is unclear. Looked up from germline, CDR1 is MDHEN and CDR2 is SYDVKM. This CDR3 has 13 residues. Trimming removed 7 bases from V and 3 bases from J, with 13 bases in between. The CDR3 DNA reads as TGTGCCAGCACCTCATACATAAGCTACGAGCAGTACTTC. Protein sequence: CASTSYISYEQYF.

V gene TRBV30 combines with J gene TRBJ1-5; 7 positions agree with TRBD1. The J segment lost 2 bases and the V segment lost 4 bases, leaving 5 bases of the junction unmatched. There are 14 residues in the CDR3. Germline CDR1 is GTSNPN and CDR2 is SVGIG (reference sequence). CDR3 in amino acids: CAWNRGGGNQPQHF. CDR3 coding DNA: TGTGCCTGGAACAGGGGAGGAGGCAATCAGCCCCAGCATTTT.

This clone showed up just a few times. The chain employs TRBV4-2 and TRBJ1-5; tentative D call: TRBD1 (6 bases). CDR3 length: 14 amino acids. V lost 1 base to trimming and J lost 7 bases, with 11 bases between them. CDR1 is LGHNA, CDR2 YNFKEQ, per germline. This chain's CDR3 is CASSQVDRTQPQHF. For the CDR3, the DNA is TGTGCCAGCAGCCAAGTTGACAGGACCCAGCCCCAGCATTTT.

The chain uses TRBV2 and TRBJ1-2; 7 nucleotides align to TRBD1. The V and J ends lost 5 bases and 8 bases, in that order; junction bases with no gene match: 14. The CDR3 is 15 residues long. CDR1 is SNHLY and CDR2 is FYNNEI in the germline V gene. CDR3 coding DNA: TGTGCCAGCAGTTCCGTCCTTGACAGGGATCGCGGCTACACCTTC. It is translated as CASSSVLDRDRGYTF.

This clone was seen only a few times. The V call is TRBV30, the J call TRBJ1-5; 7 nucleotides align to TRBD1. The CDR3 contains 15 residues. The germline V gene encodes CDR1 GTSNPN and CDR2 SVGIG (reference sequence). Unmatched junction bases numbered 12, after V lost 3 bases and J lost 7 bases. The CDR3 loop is CAWSALTGYGQPQHF. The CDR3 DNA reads TGTGCCTGGAGCGCACTGACAGGGTATGGACAGCCCCAGCATTTT.

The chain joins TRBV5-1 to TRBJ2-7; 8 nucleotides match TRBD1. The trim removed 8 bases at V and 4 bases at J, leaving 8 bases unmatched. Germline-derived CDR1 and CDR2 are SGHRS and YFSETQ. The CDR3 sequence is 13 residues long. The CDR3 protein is CASGDRMEYEQYF. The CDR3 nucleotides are TGCGCCAGTGGGGACAGGATGGAATACGAGCAGTACTTC. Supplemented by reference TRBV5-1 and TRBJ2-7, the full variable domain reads KAGVTQTPRYLIKTRGQQVTLSCSPISGHRSVSWYQQTPGQGLQFLFEYFSETQRNKGNFPGRFSGRQFSNSRSEMNVSTLELGDSALYLCASGDRMEYEQYFGPGTRLTVT.

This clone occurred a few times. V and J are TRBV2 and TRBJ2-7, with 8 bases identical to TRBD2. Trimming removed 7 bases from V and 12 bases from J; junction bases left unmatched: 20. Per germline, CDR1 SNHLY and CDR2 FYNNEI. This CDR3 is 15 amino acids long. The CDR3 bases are TGTGCCAGCACGTGGACTAGCAATGTGTGGACCGAGTTGTACTTC. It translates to CASTWTSNVWTELYF.

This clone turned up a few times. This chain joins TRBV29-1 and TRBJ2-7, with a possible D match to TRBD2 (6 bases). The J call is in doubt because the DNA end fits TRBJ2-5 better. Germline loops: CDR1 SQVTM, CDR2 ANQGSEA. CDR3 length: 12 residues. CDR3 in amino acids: CSVEAGGETQYF. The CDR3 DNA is TGCAGCGTTGAAGCTGGAGGGGAGACCCAGTACTTC.

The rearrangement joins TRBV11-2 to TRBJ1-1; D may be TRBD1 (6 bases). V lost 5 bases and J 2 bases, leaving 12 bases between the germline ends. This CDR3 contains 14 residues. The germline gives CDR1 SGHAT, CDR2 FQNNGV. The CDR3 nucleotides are TGTGCCAGCAGCCCCGGGACACTTAACACTGAAGCTTTCTTT. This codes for CASSPGTLNTEAFF.

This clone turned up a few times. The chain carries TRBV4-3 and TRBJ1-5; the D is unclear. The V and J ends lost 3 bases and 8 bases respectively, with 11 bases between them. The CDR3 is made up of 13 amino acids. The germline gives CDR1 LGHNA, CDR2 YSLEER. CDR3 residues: CASSQERDEPQHF. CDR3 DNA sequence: TGCGCCAGCAGCCAGGAACGGGATGAGCCCCAGCATTTT.

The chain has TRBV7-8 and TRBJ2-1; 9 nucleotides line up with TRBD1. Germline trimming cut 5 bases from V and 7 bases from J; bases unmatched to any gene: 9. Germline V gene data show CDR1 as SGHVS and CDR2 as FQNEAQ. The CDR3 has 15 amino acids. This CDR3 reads CASSMWTGVANEQFF. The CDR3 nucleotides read TGTGCCAGCAGCATGTGGACAGGGGTTGCGAATGAGCAGTTCTTC.

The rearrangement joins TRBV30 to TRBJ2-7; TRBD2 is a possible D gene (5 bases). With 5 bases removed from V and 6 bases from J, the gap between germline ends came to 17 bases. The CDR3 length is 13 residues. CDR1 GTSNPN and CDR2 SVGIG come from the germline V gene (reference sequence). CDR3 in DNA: TGTGCCTGGGTCCGGGATCCTTCGACCGAGCAGTACTTC. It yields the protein CAWVRDPSTEQYF. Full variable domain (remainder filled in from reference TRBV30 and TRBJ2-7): SQTIHQWPATLVQPVGSPLSLECTVEGTSNPNLYWYRQAAGRGLQLLFYSVGIGQISSEVPQNLSASRPQDRQFILSSKKLLLSDSGFYLCAWVRDPSTEQYFGPGTRLTVT.

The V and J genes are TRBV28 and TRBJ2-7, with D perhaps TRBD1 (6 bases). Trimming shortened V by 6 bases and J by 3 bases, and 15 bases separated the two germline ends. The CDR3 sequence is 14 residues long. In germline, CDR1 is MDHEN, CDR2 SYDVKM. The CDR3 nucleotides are TGTGCCAGCAGCACAAGCAGCAGGGGCTACGAGCAGTACTTC. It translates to CASSTSSRGYEQYF.